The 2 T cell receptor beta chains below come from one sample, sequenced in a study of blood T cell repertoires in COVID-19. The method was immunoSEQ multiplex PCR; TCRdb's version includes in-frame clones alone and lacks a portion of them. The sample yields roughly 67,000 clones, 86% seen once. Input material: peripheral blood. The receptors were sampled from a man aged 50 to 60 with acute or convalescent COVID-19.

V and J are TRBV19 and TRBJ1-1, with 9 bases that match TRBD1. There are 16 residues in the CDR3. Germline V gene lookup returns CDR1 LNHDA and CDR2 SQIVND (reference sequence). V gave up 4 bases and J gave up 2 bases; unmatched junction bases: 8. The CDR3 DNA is TGTGCCAGTAGTAGCCCCAACAGGGGGCGCAACACTGAAGCTTTCTTT. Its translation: CASSSPNRGRNTEAFF.

The CDR3 nucleotides are TGTGCCAGCAGCCTCCTTCTAGCGGGAGATCGTAGAGATACGCAGTATTTT. Translated: CASSLLLAGDRRDTQYF. The chain joins TRBV14 to TRBJ2-3; TRBD2 agrees at 10 bases. The CDR3 extends over 17 amino acids. Germline V gene data show CDR1 as SGHDN and CDR2 as FVKESK. The trim removed 4 bases at V and 5 bases at J, leaving 12 bases unmatched.